This T cell receptor beta chain was obtained from a study of CD8 T cells in ankylosing spondylitis. TCR beta libraries were made by quantitative 5'-RACE with molecular barcodes. A single record per CDR3 protein comes from TCRdb applying MiXCR to the 5' RACE reads. The table records some 840,000 distinct CDR3 sequences, about 10% of them present only once. Whole-study results and caveats: In peripheral blood, disease-linked CD8+ clones occurred at relatively low frequencies. Earlier reports found some motif variants in synovial fluid and blood in reactive arthritis. A TCR beta motif of about 8 highly homologous variants appeared characteristic of ankylosing spondylitis blood.

CDR3 length: 13 residues. Germline values: CDR1 SGHRS, CDR2 YFSETQ. This clonotype was counted at least ten times. What it binds is unknown. The junction differs from germline at one of its ends, possibly a read error. The specimen sequenced was blood, either unsorted or a sorted T cell fraction (not recorded which). The chain links TRBV5-1 to TRBJ2-7; D possibly matches TRBD1 or TRBD2 (5 bases each). The source is a male donor with ankylosing spondylitis. This CDR3 is CASSSGTSYEQYF. CDR3 nucleotide sequence: TGTGCCAGCAGTTCGGGGACGTCCTACGAGCAGTACTTC.